These 26 T cell receptor beta chains came from one sample sequenced in a study of graft-versus-host responses after intestinal transplantation. Produced via immunoSEQ multiplex PCR; TCRdb's table is partial and in-frame only. The data contain just under 100,000 clones, more than 80% of them singletons. This sample comprised PBMCs, obtained about 450 days after intestinal transplant. These receptor sequences come from a human patient who received an intestinal transplant, so some T cells may come from the graft donor.

This clone is a singleton in its sample. V and J are TRBV7-9 and TRBJ2-5; 12 nucleotides align to TRBD2. V trimming: 5 bases; J trimming: 4 bases; junction bases outside the gene matches: 8. CDR3 length: 16 amino acids. Per germline, CDR1 SEHNR and CDR2 FQNEAQ (reference sequence). The CDR3 DNA is TGTGCCAGCAGCCCACTAGCGGGGGGAGATCTAGAGACCCAGTACTTC. Translation: CASSPLAGGDLETQYF.

V and J are TRBV15 and TRBJ2-5, with 11 bases lining up with TRBD2. Germline loops: CDR1 LNHNV, CDR2 YYDKDF (reference sequence). Trimming removed 0 bases from V and 7 bases from J; junction bases left unmatched: 7. The CDR3 loop spans 16 amino acids. CDR3 residues: CATSREQGLAEATQYF. CDR3 DNA: TGTGCCACCAGCAGAGAACAGGGACTAGCGGAGGCGACCCAGTACTTC.

The J gene is TRBJ2-2, the V gene TRBV18; either TRBD1 or TRBD2 may supply D (5 bases each). CDR1 is KGHSH, CDR2 LQKENI, per germline. The CDR3 consists of 12 residues. Deletions cut 4 bases from V and 6 bases from J, with 6 bases between. CDR3 DNA: TGTGCCAGCTCACGGGACGCCGGGGAGCTGTTTTTT. Protein: CASSRDAGELFF.

The gene calls are TRBV29-1 and TRBJ1-5; D not certain. Looked up from germline, CDR1 is SQVTM and CDR2 is ANQGSEA. Trimming removed 5 bases from V and 2 bases from J, with 10 bases in between. The CDR3 loop spans 13 amino acids. This chain's CDR3 is CSVRGSGNQPQHF. CDR3 DNA sequence: TGCAGCGTTCGTGGCAGCGGCAATCAGCCCCAGCATTTT.

The rearrangement joins TRBV7-3 to TRBJ1-2; a weak D match, TRBD1 (6 bases). The CDR3 is made up of 14 amino acids. Trimming pared 5 bases from V and 6 bases from J, leaving 16 bases between. CDR1 and CDR2 (germline): SGHTA, FQGTGA. CDR3 DNA: TGTGCCAGCAGCCAATACAGGGTGGGGCATGGCTACACCTTC. Its protein product is CASSQYRVGHGYTF. The variable domain in full, completed from reference TRBV7-3 and TRBJ1-2, reads GAGVSQTPSNKVTEKGKYVELRCDPISGHTALYWYRQSLGQGPEFLIYFQGTGAADDSGLPNDRFFAVRPEGSVSTLKIQRTERGDSAVYLCASSQYRVGHGYTFGSGTRLTVV.

As regards this clone: This sample also contains other DNA sequences that code for the same CDR3. V usage is TRBV5-1 and J usage is TRBJ2-7; tentatively, D is TRBD1 (7 bases). V was clipped by 4 bases and J by 0 bases, with 11 bases between them. The CDR3 loop spans 14 amino acids. Germline CDR1 SGHRS, CDR2 YFSETQ. CDR3 in DNA: TGCGCCAGCAGCCCAGGGGGGAGCTCCTACGAGCAGTACTTC. Translation gives CASSPGGSSYEQYF. Together with reference TRBV5-1 and TRBJ2-7, the CDR3 gives the full variable domain: KAGVTQTPRYLIKTRGQQVTLSCSPISGHRSVSWYQQTPGQGLQFLFEYFSETQRNKGNFPGRFSGRQFSNSRSEMNVSTLELGDSALYLCASSPGGSSYEQYFGPGTRLTVT.

V usage is TRBV7-6 and J usage is TRBJ2-7; TRBD1 matches 9 bases. Losses at the gene ends were 3 bases for V and 3 bases for J; bases not matched to a gene: 3. Germline CDR1 reads SGHVS; CDR2 reads FNYEAQ. The CDR3 consists of 14 residues. The DNA of the CDR3 is TGTGCCAGCAGCTTCGGGACAGGGAACTACGAGCAGTACTTC. Amino acids: CASSFGTGNYEQYF.

This chain links TRBV9 with TRBJ2-5; D is undetermined. With the DNA end fitting TRBJ2-7 better, the J assignment may be wrong. Germline V gene sequence: CDR1 SGDLS, CDR2 YYNGEE. This CDR3 region has 15 residues. Here the CDR3 DNA reads TGTGCCAGCAGCGTGGATATTGGAAGTTTCTACGAGCAGTACTTC. It codes for CASSVDIGSFYEQYF.

The rearrangement links TRBV10-1 to TRBJ1-3; possible D gene TRBD1, 6 bases. The germline V gene has CDR1 WNHNN and CDR2 SYGVQD (reference sequence). The CDR3 totals 14 residues. Trimming removed 5 bases at V and 2 bases at J, with 10 bases between. The CDR3 region has the DNA TGCGCCAGCAGTTCAGGGGACACTGGAAACACCATATATTTT. Translating gives CASSSGDTGNTIYF.

The genes are TRBV6-5 and TRBJ2-1; D possibly corresponds to TRBD2 (6 bases). The germline gives CDR1 MNHEY, CDR2 SVGAGI. V gave up 6 bases and J gave up 8 bases, with 8 bases separating them. The CDR3 sequence is 11 residues long. The CDR3 region has the DNA TGTGCCAGCAGGACGGGGGATGAGCAGTTCTTC. It codes for CASRTGDEQFF.

The chain recombines TRBV19 with TRBJ2-2; the D gene is possibly TRBD1 (7 bases). Germline-derived CDR1 and CDR2 are LNHDA and SQIVND (reference sequence). The V and J ends lost 0 bases and 4 bases respectively, with 21 bases between them. This CDR3 has 19 amino acids. CDR3 nucleotides: TGTGCCAGTAGTATAGATGGGGGACTGGTGACAGGGAGCACCGGGGAGCTGTTTTTT. Translating gives CASSIDGGLVTGSTGELFF.

The sample holds one count of this clone. Written as DNA, the CDR3 is TGTGCCAGCAAGGGCCAATCGGGGGAGCAGTACTTC. The encoded protein is CASKGQSGEQYF. This sequence joins TRBV6-5 and TRBJ2-7; D perhaps matches TRBD2 (5 bases). Germline CDR1 and CDR2: MNHEY and SVGAGI. The V and J ends lost 7 bases and 7 bases respectively, with 14 bases between them. This CDR3 comprises 12 residues.

The chain is built from TRBV11-2 and TRBJ2-7; unclear D gene. This CDR3 has 10 residues. Germline V gene lookup returns CDR1 SGHAT and CDR2 FQNNGV. The ends were cut back, 1 base at V and 7 bases at J, with 2 bases in the middle. CDR3 region: CASSLGEQYF. The CDR3, as DNA: TGTGCCAGCAGCTTAGGAGAGCAGTACTTC.

The chain recombines TRBV15 with TRBJ1-4; weak D call: TRBD1 (5 bases). From germline, CDR1 is LNHNV and CDR2 YYDKDF (reference sequence). V dropped 0 bases and J dropped 7 bases, with 15 bases sitting between them. The CDR3 has 16 amino acids. The CDR3 DNA is TGTGCCACCAGCAGAGATTCGCCAGGGAGTGGTGAAAAACTGTTTTTT. This translates into CATSRDSPGSGEKLFF.

V is TRBV7-2 and J is TRBJ1-5, with no clear D. V was pared by 1 base and J by 2 bases, with 21 bases between. The CDR3 runs 19 residues. Germline CDR1 and CDR2: SGHTA and FQGNSA. Written as DNA, the CDR3 is TGTGCCAGCAGCTTAGTAAGCCGTTATAAGGGTCAGGGCAATCAGCCCCAGCATTTT. Its translation: CASSLVSRYKGQGNQPQHF.

This chain uses TRBV5-1 with TRBJ2-3; TRBD2 aligns across 13 bases. The CDR3 contains 16 residues. Germline-derived CDR1 and CDR2 are SGHRS and YFSETQ. V dropped 5 bases and J dropped 4; count of bases not matched to a gene: 7. The DNA for the CDR3 is TGCGCCAGCAGGGAGGGACTAGCGGGGTTGGCAGATACGCAGTATTTT. Residues: CASREGLAGLADTQYF.

The chain recombines TRBV6-1 with TRBJ1-1; no clear D gene. The CDR3 loop spans 11 amino acids. Germline values: CDR1 MNHNS, CDR2 SASEGT. V lost 8 bases to trimming and J lost 4 bases, with 8 bases between them. CDR3 sequence reads: CASLGSTEAFF. CDR3 nucleotide sequence: TGTGCCAGCTTGGGATCCACTGAAGCTTTCTTT.

The V gene is TRBV18, the J gene TRBJ1-1; perhaps TRBD1 as D (5 bases). Germline CDR1 reads KGHSH; CDR2 reads LQKENI. The V and J ends lost 6 bases and 1 base respectively, with 12 bases between them. The CDR3 consists of 14 residues. The CDR3 region has the DNA TGTGCCAGCTCCCCCGGGACGGAGAACACTGAAGCTTTCTTT. Protein product: CASSPGTENTEAFF.

This rearrangement joins TRBV29-1 to TRBJ2-5; D is undetermined. This CDR3 spans 12 amino acids. V gave up 7 bases and J gave up 1 base, with 10 bases separating them. The germline gives CDR1 SQVTM, CDR2 ANQGSEA. CDR3 DNA sequence: TGCAGCGCCGGTGGGCTCCAAGAGACCCAGTACTTC. As protein: CSAGGLQETQYF. Based on the CDR3 plus reference TRBV29-1 and TRBJ2-5, the full variable domain is SAVISQKPSRDICQRGTSLTIQCQVDSQVTMMFWYRQQPGQSLTLIATANQGSEATYESGFVIDKFPISRPNLTFSTLTVSNMSPEDSSIYLCSAGGLQETQYFGPGTRLLVL.

The chain links TRBV19 to TRBJ1-3; D call uncertain. The CDR3 extends over 14 amino acids. Germline CDR1 LNHDA, CDR2 SQIVND (reference sequence). The germline V and J ends were trimmed by 0 bases and 0 bases, with 3 bases remaining between them. Here the CDR3 DNA reads TGTGCCAGTAGTATAGATTTCTCTGGAAACACCATATATTTT. The encoded protein is CASSIDFSGNTIYF.

This sequence joins TRBV19 and TRBJ2-6; 15 positions agree with TRBD2. The CDR3 runs to 19 residues. In germline, CDR1 is LNHDA, CDR2 SQIVND (reference sequence). The junction had 12 bases not matched to a gene; V was cut back by 10 bases and J by 2 bases. The CDR3 reads CATVGLAGGRSPGANVLTF. CDR3 nucleotide sequence: TGTGCCACCGTAGGACTAGCGGGGGGGCGGTCCCCTGGGGCCAACGTCCTGACTTTC.

The chain joins TRBV2 to TRBJ2-7; D unresolved. Per the germline V gene, CDR1 is SNHLY and CDR2 is FYNNEI. Trimming shortened V by 3 bases and J by 2 bases, and 8 bases separated the two germline ends. There are 13 residues in the CDR3. The CDR3 nucleotides read TGTGCCAGCAGTGATGGTGCCACCTACGAGCAGTACTTC. As protein: CASSDGATYEQYF.

A remark on this clone: The junction departs from germline at one end; a sequencing error may be responsible. This same CDR3 is encoded by further DNA sequences in the sample. The V gene is TRBV10-2, the J gene TRBJ1-6; D uncertain. The CDR3 contains 15 residues. Germline loops: CDR1 WSHSY, CDR2 SAAADI. The CDR3 loop reads CASMDWSSYNSPLHF. In DNA, the CDR3 is TGCGCGAGCATGGACTGGAGCTCCTATAATTCACCCCTCCACTTT.

DNA of the CDR3: TGCGCCAGCAAAGGTTCCATCAACACTGAAGCTTTCTTT. Protein sequence: CASKGSINTEAFF. The V and J genes are TRBV10-1 and TRBJ1-1; D gene ambiguous. CDR3 length: 13 residues. The V gene lost 7 bases and the J gene lost 2 bases, with 11 bases spanning the gap. Germline V gene lookup returns CDR1 WNHNN and CDR2 SYGVQD (reference sequence).

The J gene is TRBJ2-5, the V gene TRBV7-2, with TRBD2 matching 10 bases. The J segment lost 5 bases and the V segment lost 5 bases, leaving 11 bases of the junction unmatched. CDR3 size: 16 residues. The germline CDR1 and CDR2 sequences are SGHTA and FQGNSA. The CDR3 protein is CASSPRWSGGAETQYF. Here the CDR3 DNA reads TGTGCCAGCAGCCCCCGATGGAGCGGGGGGGCCGAGACCCAGTACTTC.

V usage is TRBV5-1 and J usage is TRBJ1-5; no definite D call. The CDR3 has 14 residues. Trimming shortened V by 1 base and J by 2 bases, and 7 bases separated the two germline ends. Per germline, CDR1 SGHRS and CDR2 YFSETQ. As DNA, the CDR3 is TGCGCCAGCAGCTTGTTCGGGGGCAATCAGCCCCAGCATTTT. Translation: CASSLFGGNQPQHF.